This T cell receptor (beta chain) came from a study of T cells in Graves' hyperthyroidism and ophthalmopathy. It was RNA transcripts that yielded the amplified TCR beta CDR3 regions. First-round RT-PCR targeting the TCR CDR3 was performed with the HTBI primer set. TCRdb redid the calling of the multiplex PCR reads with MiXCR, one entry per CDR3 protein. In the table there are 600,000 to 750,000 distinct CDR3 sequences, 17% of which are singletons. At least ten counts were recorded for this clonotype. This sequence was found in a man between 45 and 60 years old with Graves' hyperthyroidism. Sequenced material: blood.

The CDR3 nucleotides are TGTGCCAGCAGCGCGGGACAGTACGAGCAGTACTTC. It is translated as CASSAGQYEQYF. J is TRBJ2-7 and V is TRBV7-9; tentative D call: TRBD1 (7 bases). The germline CDR1 and CDR2 sequences are SEHNR and FQNEAQ (reference sequence). The V gene lost 5 bases and the J gene lost 4 bases, with 9 bases spanning the gap. The CDR3 has 12 amino acids.